This T cell receptor beta chain was profiled in a study of prognosis after radiotherapy for stage I lung cancer. Broader study findings: Unique TCR clones declined after stereotactic body radiation therapy, from a median about 10,000 to 6,900. Tumor specificity of the expanded TCR clones was not determined. Shannon entropy (measured after stereotactic body radiation therapy) was lower in patients who went on to develop distant metastases.

Trimming stripped 2 bases from V and 2 bases from J, with 6 bases between. The CDR3 has 13 amino acids. Germline V CDR1 and CDR2: SGHTA, FQGNSA. The authors drew approximately 6.6 milliliters of peripheral blood at each of two time points. It was by two-round multiplex PCR that TCR beta CDR3 was amplified from genomic DNA. Primers specific to each TRBV and TRBJ gene drove first-round PCR. TCRdb ran MiXCR on the multiplex PCR reads and lists one entry per CDR3 protein. This sample yields 15,000 to 20,000 distinct CDR3 sequences, of which around 32% are seen a single time; approximately 25% belongs to the top ten. This clonotype is medium-sized within its sample. Its cognate antigen is unknown.

This TCR was recovered from a donor of 50 years or more with non-small cell lung cancer. This specimen consisted of PBMCs, obtained before or after stereotactic body radiation therapy (not recorded which). The gene calls are TRBV7-2 and TRBJ1-2, with unresolved D. In nucleotides, the CDR3 is TGTGCCAGCAGCTTATACGAGAACTATGGCTACACCTTC. Its protein is CASSLYENYGYTF.